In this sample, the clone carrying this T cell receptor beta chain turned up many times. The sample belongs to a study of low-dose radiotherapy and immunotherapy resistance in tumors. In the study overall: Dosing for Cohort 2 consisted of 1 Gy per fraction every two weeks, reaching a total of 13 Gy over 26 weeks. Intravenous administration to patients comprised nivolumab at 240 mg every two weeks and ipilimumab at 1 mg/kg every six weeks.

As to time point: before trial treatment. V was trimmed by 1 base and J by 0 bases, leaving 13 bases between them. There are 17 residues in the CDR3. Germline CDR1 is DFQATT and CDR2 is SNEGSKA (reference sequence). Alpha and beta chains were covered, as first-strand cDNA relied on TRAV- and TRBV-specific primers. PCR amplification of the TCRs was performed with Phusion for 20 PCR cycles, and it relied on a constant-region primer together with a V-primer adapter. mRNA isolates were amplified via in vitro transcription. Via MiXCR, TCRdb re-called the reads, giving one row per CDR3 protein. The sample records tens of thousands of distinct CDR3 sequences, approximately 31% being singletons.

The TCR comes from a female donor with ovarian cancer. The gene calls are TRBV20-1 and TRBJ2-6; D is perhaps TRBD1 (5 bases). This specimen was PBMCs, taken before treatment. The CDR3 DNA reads TGCAGTGCTAGAGCCCAGGGCCGCAACTCTGGGGCCAACGTCCTGACTTTC. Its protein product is CSARAQGRNSGANVLTF.